Listed below are T cell receptor beta chains from one sample, sequenced in a study of blood T cell repertoires in COVID-19. Repertoires were generated with immunoSEQ multiplex PCR, while TCRdb's copy carries only in-frame clones and drops some. This sample yields 200,000 to 250,000 clones, of which over 75% are seen a single time; 4.4% belongs to the top ten. The sequenced sample consisted of peripheral blood. The receptors come from a man aged 45-65 years with acute or convalescent COVID-19. CDR3s include the opening cysteine and the closing phenylalanine or tryptophan. A D gene is named only where the DNA matches it firmly. Where a row states a size, it is once, few, many or the class of an expanded clone; other rows omit it.

TRBV7-8,TRBJ1-5,TRBD1,NA,TGTGCCAGCAGCTTAGGACAGGGTGGTCTACAGCCCCAGCATTTT,CASSLGQGGLQPQHF
TRBV9,TRBJ1-1,NA,few,TGTGCCAGCAGCGTTAACCCGGCGGGGAACACTGAAGCTTTCTTT,CASSVNPAGNTEAFF
TRBV7-3,TRBJ2-4,TRBD1,few,TGTGCCAGCAGCTCGGGACAGGGGACCATTCAGTACTTC,CASSSGQGTIQYF
TRBV12-3/TRBV12-4,TRBJ1-1,NA,NA,TGTGCCAGCAGTTTGTCAGGGGTCACTGAAGCTTTCTTT,CASSLSGVTEAFF
TRBV6-1,TRBJ1-2,NA,NA,TGTGCCAGCAGTGAAGAACAGGGAAACTATGGCTACACCTTC,CASSEEQGNYGYTF
TRBV10-3,TRBJ1-3,NA,NA,TGTGCCATCAGTATGGGACTCGGACCTGGAAACACCATATATTTT,CAISMGLGPGNTIYF
TRBV7-9,TRBJ1-6,TRBD1,NA,TGTGCCAGCAGCCCGAGGACAGGGCGGGTCAATTCACCCCTCCACTTT,CASSPRTGRVNSPLHF
TRBV14,TRBJ1-1,NA,NA,TGTGCCAGCAGCCAACCGTTGAAGGGGGACACGAACACTGAAGCTTTCTTT,CASSQPLKGDTNTEAFF
TRBV2,TRBJ1-4,NA,once,TGTGCCAGCATCGGCAGCGCACATGAAAAACTGTTTTTT,CASIGSAHEKLFF
TRBV5-6,TRBJ1-1,NA,NA,TGTGCCAGCACCAGAGTGGGGCTTACTGAAGCTTTCTTT,CASTRVGLTEAFF
TRBV19,TRBJ1-2,TRBD1,NA,TGTGCCAGTAGTATAGTTAACAGGGGGCAGGGTGGCTACACCTTC,CASSIVNRGQGGYTF
TRBV7-9,TRBJ1-1,TRBD1,once,TGTGCCAGCAGCTTACCCGGGACAGGGGGCGCGGATACTGAAGCTTTCTTT,CASSLPGTGGADTEAFF
TRBV19,TRBJ1-5,NA,NA,TGTGCCAGTAGGCAGGGGTTTCATAGCAATCAGCCCCAGCATTTT,CASRQGFHSNQPQHF
TRBV19,TRBJ1-3,NA,NA,TGTGCCAGTAGCCCGGGTGGACAGATGAGCTCTGGAAACACCATATATTTT,CASSPGGQMSSGNTIYF
TRBV7-6,TRBJ1-5,TRBD1,NA,TGTGCCAGCAGCCCGGGACAGAACCAGCCCCAGCATTTT,CASSPGQNQPQHF
TRBV19,TRBJ1-1,TRBD1,few,TGTGCCAGTAGACTATACAGGGGCACTGAAGCTTTCTTT,CASRLYRGTEAFF